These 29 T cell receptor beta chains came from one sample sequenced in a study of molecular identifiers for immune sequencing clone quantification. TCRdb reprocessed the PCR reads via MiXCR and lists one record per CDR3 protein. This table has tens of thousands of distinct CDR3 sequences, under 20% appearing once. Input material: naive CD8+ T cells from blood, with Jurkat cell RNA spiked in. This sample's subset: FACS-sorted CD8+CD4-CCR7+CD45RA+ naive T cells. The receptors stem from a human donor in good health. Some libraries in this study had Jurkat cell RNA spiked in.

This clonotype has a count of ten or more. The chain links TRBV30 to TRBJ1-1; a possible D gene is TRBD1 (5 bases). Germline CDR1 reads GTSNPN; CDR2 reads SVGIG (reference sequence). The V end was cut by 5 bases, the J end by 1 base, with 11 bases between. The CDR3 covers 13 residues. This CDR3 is CAWAGLPNTEAFF. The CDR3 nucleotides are TGTGCCTGGGCGGGACTCCCGAACACTGAAGCTTTCTTT.

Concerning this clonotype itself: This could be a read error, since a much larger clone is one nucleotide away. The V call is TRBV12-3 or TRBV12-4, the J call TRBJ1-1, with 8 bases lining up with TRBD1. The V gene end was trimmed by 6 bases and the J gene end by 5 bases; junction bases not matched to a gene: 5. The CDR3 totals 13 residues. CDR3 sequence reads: CASRQGALTEAFF. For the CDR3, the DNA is TGTGCCAGCAGGCAGGGGGCTCTGACTGAAGCTTTCTTT.

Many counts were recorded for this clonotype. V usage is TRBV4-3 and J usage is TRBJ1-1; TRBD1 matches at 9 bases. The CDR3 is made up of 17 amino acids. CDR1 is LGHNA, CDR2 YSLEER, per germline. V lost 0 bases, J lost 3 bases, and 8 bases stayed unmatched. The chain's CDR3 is CASSQEIMGQGDTEAFF. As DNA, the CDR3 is TGCGCCAGCAGCCAAGAAATTATGGGACAGGGAGACACTGAAGCTTTCTTT.

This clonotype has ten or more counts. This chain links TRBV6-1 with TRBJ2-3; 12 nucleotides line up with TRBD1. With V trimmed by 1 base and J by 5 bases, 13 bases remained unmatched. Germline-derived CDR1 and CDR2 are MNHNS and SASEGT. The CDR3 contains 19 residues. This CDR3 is CASSEDFTGTGGRGDTQYF. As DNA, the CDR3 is TGTGCCAGCAGTGAAGACTTTACGGGGACAGGGGGCAGAGGAGATACGCAGTATTTT.

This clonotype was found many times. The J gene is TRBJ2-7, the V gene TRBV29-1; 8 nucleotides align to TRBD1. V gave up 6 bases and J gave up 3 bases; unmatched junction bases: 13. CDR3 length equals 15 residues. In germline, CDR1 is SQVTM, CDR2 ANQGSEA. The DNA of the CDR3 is TGCAGCGTACAGGGGGTCCCCAGGGGCGGCTACGAGCAGTACTTC. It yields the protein CSVQGVPRGGYEQYF.

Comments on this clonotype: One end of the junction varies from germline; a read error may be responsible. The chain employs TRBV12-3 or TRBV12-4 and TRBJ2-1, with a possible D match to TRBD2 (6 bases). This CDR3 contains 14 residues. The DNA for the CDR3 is TGTGCCAGCAGTCCGGGGACTTTCTACAATGAGCAGCTCTTC. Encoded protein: CASSPGTFYNEQLF.

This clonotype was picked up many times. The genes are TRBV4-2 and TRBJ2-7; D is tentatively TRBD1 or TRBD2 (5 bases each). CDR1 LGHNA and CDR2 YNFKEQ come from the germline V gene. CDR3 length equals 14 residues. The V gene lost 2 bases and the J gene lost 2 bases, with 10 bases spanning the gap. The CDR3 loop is CASSQRDLTYEQYF. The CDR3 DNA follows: TGTGCCAGCAGCCAACGGGACCTGACCTACGAGCAGTACTTC.

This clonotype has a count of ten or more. CDR3 region: CASSYFDTGELFF. The CDR3, as DNA: TGTGCCAGCAGTTACTTTGACACCGGGGAGCTGTTTTTT. This chain connects TRBV6-5 to TRBJ2-2; no reliable D call. Germline V gene lookup returns CDR1 MNHEY and CDR2 SVGAGI. The V and J ends lost 1 base and 3 bases respectively, with 3 bases between them. This CDR3 contains 13 residues.

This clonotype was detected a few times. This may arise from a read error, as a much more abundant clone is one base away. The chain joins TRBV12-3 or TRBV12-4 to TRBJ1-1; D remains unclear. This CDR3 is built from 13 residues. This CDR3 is CASSFTGGTEALF. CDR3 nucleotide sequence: TGTGCCAGCAGTTTCACGGGCGGTACTGAAGCTCTCTTT.

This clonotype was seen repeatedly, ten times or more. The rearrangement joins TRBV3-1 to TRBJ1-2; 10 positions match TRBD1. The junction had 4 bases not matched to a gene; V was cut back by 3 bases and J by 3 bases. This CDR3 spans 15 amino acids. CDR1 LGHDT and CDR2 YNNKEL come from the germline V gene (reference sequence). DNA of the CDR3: TGTGCCAGCAGCCAGACCGGGACAGGGGACTATGGCTACACCTTC. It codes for CASSQTGTGDYGYTF.

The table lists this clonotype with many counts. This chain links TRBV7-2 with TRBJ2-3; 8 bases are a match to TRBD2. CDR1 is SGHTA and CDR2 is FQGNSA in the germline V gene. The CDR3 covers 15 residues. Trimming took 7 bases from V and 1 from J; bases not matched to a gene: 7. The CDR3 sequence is CASNPAGGRTDTQYF. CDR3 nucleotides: TGTGCCAGCAACCCCGCGGGGGGCCGCACAGATACGCAGTATTTT.

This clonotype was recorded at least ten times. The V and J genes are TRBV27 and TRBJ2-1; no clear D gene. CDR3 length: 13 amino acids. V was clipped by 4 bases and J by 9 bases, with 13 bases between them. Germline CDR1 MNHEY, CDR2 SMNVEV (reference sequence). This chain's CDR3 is CASSSTLDGEQFF. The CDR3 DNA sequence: TGTGCCAGCAGTTCTACTCTAGATGGTGAGCAGTTCTTC.

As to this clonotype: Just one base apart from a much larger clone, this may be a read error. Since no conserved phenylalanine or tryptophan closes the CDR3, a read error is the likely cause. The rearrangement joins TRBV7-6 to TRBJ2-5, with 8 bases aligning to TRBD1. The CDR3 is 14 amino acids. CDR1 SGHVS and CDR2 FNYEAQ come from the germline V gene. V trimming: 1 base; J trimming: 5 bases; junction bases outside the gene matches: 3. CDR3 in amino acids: CASSLGAGGETQYS. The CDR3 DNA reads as TGTGCCAGCAGCTTAGGGGCAGGGGGCGAGACCCAGTACTCC.

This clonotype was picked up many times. CDR3 coding DNA: TGTGCCAGCAGTTTAATGGACAGGGGAATCGATCAGCCCCAGCATTTT. It yields the protein CASSLMDRGIDQPQHF. The chain couples TRBV28 to TRBJ1-5; TRBD1 matches 9 bases. This CDR3 region has 16 residues. Germline loops: CDR1 MDHEN, CDR2 SYDVKM. V lost 2 bases to trimming and J lost 5 bases; unmatched junction nucleotides: 7.

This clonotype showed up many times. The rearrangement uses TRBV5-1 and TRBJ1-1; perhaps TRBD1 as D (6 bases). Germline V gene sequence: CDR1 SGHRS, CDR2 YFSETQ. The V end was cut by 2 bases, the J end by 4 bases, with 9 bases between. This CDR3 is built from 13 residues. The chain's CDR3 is CASSFSGATEAFF. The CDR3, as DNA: TGCGCCAGCAGCTTTTCAGGGGCCACTGAAGCTTTCTTT.

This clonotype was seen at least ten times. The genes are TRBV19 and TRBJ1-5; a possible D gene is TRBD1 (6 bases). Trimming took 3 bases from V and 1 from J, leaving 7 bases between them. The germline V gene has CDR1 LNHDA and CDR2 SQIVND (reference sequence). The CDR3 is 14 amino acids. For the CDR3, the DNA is TGTGCCAGTAGTATTACAGGGAGCAATCAGCCCCAGCATTTT. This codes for CASSITGSNQPQHF.

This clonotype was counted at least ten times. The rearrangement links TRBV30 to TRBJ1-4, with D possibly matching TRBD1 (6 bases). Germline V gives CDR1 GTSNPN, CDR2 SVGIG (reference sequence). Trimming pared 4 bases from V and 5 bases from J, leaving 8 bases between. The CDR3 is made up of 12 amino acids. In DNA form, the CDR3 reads TGTGCCTGGACCGGACAGAATGAAAAACTGTTTTTT. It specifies CAWTGQNEKLFF.

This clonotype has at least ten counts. The CDR3: CASSRTTDTQYF. The CDR3 region has the DNA TGTGCCAGCAGTCGTACCACAGATACGCAGTATTTT. The chain couples TRBV27 to TRBJ2-3; D gene unclear. Trimming stripped 5 bases from V and 2 bases from J, with 5 bases between. CDR3 length: 12 residues. Germline CDR1 and CDR2: MNHEY and SMNVEV (reference sequence).

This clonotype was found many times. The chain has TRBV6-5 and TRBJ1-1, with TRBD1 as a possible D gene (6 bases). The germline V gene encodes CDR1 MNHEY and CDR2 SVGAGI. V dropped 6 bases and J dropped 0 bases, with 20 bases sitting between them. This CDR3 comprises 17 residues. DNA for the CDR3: TGTGCCAGCAGACCCTATTGGGTACAGGGCCTGAACACTGAAGCTTTCTTT. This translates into CASRPYWVQGLNTEAFF.

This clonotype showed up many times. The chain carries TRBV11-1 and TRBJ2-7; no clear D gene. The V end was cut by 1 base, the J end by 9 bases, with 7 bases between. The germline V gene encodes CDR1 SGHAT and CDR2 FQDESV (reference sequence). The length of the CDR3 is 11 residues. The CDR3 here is CASSLGGWQYF. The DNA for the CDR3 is TGTGCCAGCAGCTTAGGAGGTTGGCAGTACTTC.

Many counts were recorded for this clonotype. CDR3 loop: CASSSPGGVGTDTQYF. CDR3 bases: TGCGCCAGCAGCTCACCCGGGGGGGTGGGCACAGATACGCAGTATTTT. This chain uses TRBV4-1 with TRBJ2-3; 8 bases are a match to TRBD2. This CDR3 spans 16 amino acids. The V and J ends lost 5 bases and 1 base, in that order; junction bases with no gene match: 8. Germline V gene data show CDR1 as MGHRA and CDR2 as YSYEKL.

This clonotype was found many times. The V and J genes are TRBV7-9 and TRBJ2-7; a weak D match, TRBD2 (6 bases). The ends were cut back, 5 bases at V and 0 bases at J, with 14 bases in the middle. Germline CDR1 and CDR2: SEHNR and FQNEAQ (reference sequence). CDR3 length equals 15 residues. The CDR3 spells CASSPRDGSSYEQYF. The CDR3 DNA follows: TGTGCCAGCAGCCCTCGGGACGGGAGCTCCTACGAGCAGTACTTC.

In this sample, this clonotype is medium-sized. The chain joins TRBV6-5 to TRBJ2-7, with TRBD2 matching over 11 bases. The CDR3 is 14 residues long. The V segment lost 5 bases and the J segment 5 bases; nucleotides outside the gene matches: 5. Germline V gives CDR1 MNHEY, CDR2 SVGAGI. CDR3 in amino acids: CASSGSGRAHEQYF. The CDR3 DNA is TGTGCCAGCAGTGGTAGCGGGAGGGCCCACGAGCAGTACTTC.

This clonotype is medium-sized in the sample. The CDR3 region has the DNA TGTGCCTGGAGTGAAGGGGGCACTGAAGCTTTCTTT. It codes for CAWSEGGTEAFF. This chain uses TRBV30 with TRBJ1-1; possibly TRBD1 for D (6 bases). The CDR3 sequence is 12 residues long. Germline lookup yields CDR1 GTSNPN and CDR2 SVGIG (reference sequence). Trimming took 1 base from V and 4 from J, leaving 7 bases between them.

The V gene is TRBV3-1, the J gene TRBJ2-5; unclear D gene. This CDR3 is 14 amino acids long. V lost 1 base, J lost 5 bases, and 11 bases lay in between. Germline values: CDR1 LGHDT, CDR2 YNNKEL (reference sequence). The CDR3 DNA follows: TGTGCCAGCAGCCAAGGATACCCTCCTGAGACCCAGTACTTC. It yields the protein CASSQGYPPETQYF.

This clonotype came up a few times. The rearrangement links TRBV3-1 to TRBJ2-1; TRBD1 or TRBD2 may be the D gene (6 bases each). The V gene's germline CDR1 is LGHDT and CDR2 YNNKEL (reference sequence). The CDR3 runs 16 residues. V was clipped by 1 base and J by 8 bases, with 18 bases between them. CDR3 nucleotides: TGTGCCAGCAGCCAAGCTCGGGGGCCCCCAGGAGATGAGCAGTTCTTC. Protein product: CASSQARGPPGDEQFF.

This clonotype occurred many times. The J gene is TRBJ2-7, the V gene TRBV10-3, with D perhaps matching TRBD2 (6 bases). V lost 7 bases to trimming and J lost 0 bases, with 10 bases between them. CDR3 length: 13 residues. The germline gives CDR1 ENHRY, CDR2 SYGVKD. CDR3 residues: CAITGGSSYEQYF. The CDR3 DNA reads TGTGCCATCACCGGGGGAAGCTCCTACGAGCAGTACTTC.

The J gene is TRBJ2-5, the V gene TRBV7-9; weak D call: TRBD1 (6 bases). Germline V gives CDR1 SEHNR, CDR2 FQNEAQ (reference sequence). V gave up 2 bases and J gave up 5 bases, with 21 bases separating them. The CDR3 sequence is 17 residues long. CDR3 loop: CASSLTRAQGKGETQYF. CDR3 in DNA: TGTGCCAGCAGCTTAACGCGGGCCCAGGGGAAGGGGGAGACCCAGTACTTC.

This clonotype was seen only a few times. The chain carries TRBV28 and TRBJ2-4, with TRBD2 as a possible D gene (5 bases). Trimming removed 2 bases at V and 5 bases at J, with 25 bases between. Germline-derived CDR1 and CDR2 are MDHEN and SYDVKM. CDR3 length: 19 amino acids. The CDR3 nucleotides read TGTGCCAGCAGTTTAAGCCCCCGTGCGGGTTCCGGGTTTGAAAACATTCAGTACTTC. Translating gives CASSLSPRAGSGFENIQYF.